A single sample gave rise to the 12 T cell receptor beta chains below, sequenced in a study of chemoradiotherapy in HPV16-positive cancers. Assay: immunoSEQ multiplex PCR; the TCRdb copy retains only in-frame clones and omits some. The profile shows over 13,000 clones, 78% of them singletons. This sample was gathered from a patient who underwent chemoradiotherapy. The receptors derive from a human donor with HPV-associated anogenital cancer.

The chain carries TRBV5-8 and TRBJ2-1; D call uncertain. In germline, CDR1 is SGHTS, CDR2 YDEGEE. This CDR3 has 14 amino acids. The germline V and J ends were trimmed by 6 bases and 6 bases, with 16 bases remaining between them. The CDR3 DNA reads TGTGCCAGCACCCCCTGGCGCACCGGCAATGAGCAGTTCTTC. Its protein product is CASTPWRTGNEQFF.

This chain links TRBV4-1 with TRBJ1-2, with unresolved D. Per germline, CDR1 MGHRA and CDR2 YSYEKL. This CDR3 has 14 amino acids. V was clipped by 8 bases and J by 4 bases, with 17 bases between them. In DNA form, the CDR3 reads TGCGCCAGCGGCACCGAAGACGGACGCTATGGCTACACCTTC. It codes for CASGTEDGRYGYTF.

The chain is built from TRBV11-2 and TRBJ2-4; 10 nucleotides align to TRBD1. J lost 9 bases, V lost 5 bases, and 7 bases had no gene match. Germline-derived CDR1 and CDR2 are SGHAT and FQNNGV. This CDR3 comprises 14 residues. The CDR3 region has the DNA TGTGCCAGCAGCGCCGGGACAGGGGAAGCCATTCAGTACTTC. This sequence encodes CASSAGTGEAIQYF.

This sequence joins TRBV6-5 and TRBJ2-1; 9 bases align to TRBD2. After removal of 6 bases from V and 11 bases from J, the junction contained 8 bases not matched to a gene. The length of the CDR3 is 13 residues. Germline V gene data show CDR1 as MNHEY and CDR2 as SVGAGI. The CDR3 protein is CASSPEAGGQQFF. The CDR3 DNA reads TGTGCCAGCAGCCCAGAGGCGGGGGGGCAGCAGTTCTTC.

The chain combines TRBV5-1 with TRBJ2-3, with 14 bases aligning to TRBD2. V gave up 4 bases and J gave up 1 base; unmatched junction bases: 2. Germline loops: CDR1 SGHRS, CDR2 YFSETQ. The CDR3 loop spans 16 amino acids. Written as DNA, the CDR3 is TGCGCCAGCAGCGTGGGACTAGCGGGGGGCACAGATACGCAGTATTTT. It translates to CASSVGLAGGTDTQYF.

CDR3 DNA: TGCGCCAGCAGCATAGTCCCGGGACAGGGGCGGGAAGCTTTCTTT. Encoded protein: CASSIVPGQGREAFF. V gene TRBV5-1 combines with J gene TRBJ1-1; 10 bases map to TRBD1. The length of the CDR3 is 15 residues. Per the germline V gene, CDR1 is SGHRS and CDR2 is YFSETQ. Germline trimming cut 4 bases from V and 8 bases from J; bases unmatched to any gene: 11.

This clone has just a few counts. The chain links TRBV19 to TRBJ1-1; 9 nucleotides align to TRBD1. Germline V gene lookup returns CDR1 LNHDA and CDR2 SQIVND (reference sequence). The CDR3 is made up of 13 amino acids. The V and J ends lost 6 bases and 4 bases, in that order; junction bases with no gene match: 3. Written as DNA, the CDR3 is TGTGCCAGTAGCCCGACAGGGGGCACTGAAGCTTTCTTT. Translation gives CASSPTGGTEAFF.

The gene calls are TRBV18 and TRBJ2-2; TRBD2 aligns across 10 bases. V dropped 3 bases and J dropped 1; count of bases not matched to a gene: 2. Germline lookup yields CDR1 KGHSH and CDR2 LQKENI. This CDR3 has 16 amino acids. The DNA for the CDR3 is TGTGCCAGCTCACCGTCTAGCGGGGGGAACACCGGGGAGCTGTTTTTT. Translated, it gives CASSPSSGGNTGELFF.

V gene TRBV9 combines with J gene TRBJ2-1; possible D gene TRBD1, 5 bases. Germline values: CDR1 SGDLS, CDR2 YYNGEE. CDR3 size: 15 residues. V lost 6 bases and J 4 bases, leaving 17 bases between the germline ends. The CDR3 DNA reads TGTGCCAGCAACCCTAGGGGTGGTCAGTACAATGAGCAGTTCTTC. Its protein is CASNPRGGQYNEQFF.

This rearrangement joins TRBV30 to TRBJ1-1; maybe TRBD1 (5 bases). V lost 1 base, J lost 3 bases, and 9 bases lay in between. Germline assignment: CDR1 GTSNPN and CDR2 SVGIG (reference sequence). This CDR3 spans 13 amino acids. CDR3 coding DNA: TGTGCCTGGAGTGCTTGGGGGTACACTGAAGCTTTCTTT. This sequence encodes CAWSAWGYTEAFF.

V usage is TRBV5-4 and J usage is TRBJ2-2; D gene ambiguous. The CDR3 consists of 14 residues. V dropped 0 bases and J dropped 1 base, with 4 bases sitting between them. Germline V gene sequence: CDR1 SGHNT, CDR2 YYREEE (reference sequence). The CDR3 reads CASSLGRNTGELFF. The DNA for the CDR3 is TGTGCCAGCAGCTTGGGACGGAACACCGGGGAGCTGTTTTTT.

The rearrangement uses TRBV10-3 and TRBJ2-7; TRBD2 is a possible D gene (6 bases). Germline-derived CDR1 and CDR2 are ENHRY and SYGVKD. The CDR3 runs to 13 residues. The germline V and J ends were trimmed by 3 bases and 6 bases, with 12 bases remaining between them. For the CDR3, the DNA is TGTGCCATCAGTGAAGGATCAGCGGGCGAGCAGTACTTC. Protein sequence: CAISEGSAGEQYF.